A single sample gave rise to the 5 T cell receptor beta chains below, sequenced in a study of identical twins. A single record per CDR3 protein comes from TCRdb applying MiXCR to the 5' RACE reads. The sample has about 340,000 distinct CDR3 sequences, approximately 8.7% seen once; the top ten hold under 10%. The sequencing sample was made of naive T cells sorted from blood. All receptors derive from a woman aged 45 to 65 in good health.

This clonotype was observed a few times. V usage is TRBV5-1 and J usage is TRBJ2-5, with TRBD1 matching over 7 bases. The V gene end was trimmed by 4 bases and the J gene end by 4 bases; junction bases not matched to a gene: 10. This CDR3 contains 15 residues. Looked up from germline, CDR1 is SGHRS and CDR2 is YFSETQ. In DNA, the CDR3 is TGCGCCAGCAGCCCAATAGGGGGCCGCGGAGAGACCCAGTACTTC. Its protein product is CASSPIGGRGETQYF.

J is TRBJ1-5 and V is TRBV4-1; no firm D call. Germline CDR1 reads MGHRA; CDR2 reads YSYEKL. This CDR3 has 14 residues. Trimming took off 4 bases at V and 3 bases at J, with 10 bases between the two ends. The CDR3 nucleotides read TGCGCCAGCAGCCTGGGCCCCTACAATCAGCCCCAGCATTTT. Its protein is CASSLGPYNQPQHF.

The rearrangement joins TRBV12-3 or TRBV12-4 to TRBJ2-3; weak D call: TRBD2 (5 bases). This CDR3 spans 10 amino acids. V lost 10 bases, J lost 8 bases, and 10 bases lay in between. The CDR3 DNA follows: TGTGCCACAGAACGGGGTACGCAGTATTTT. It is translated as CATERGTQYF.

This clonotype was counted a few times. J is TRBJ2-2 and V is TRBV3-1; D remains ambiguous. The CDR3 is 14 amino acids. CDR1 LGHDT and CDR2 YNNKEL come from the germline V gene (reference sequence). Trimming stripped 6 bases from V and 6 bases from J, with 14 bases between. CDR3 residues: CASSTVPRAGELFF. The CDR3 DNA reads as TGTGCCAGCAGTACCGTCCCCCGTGCCGGGGAGCTGTTTTTT.

The chain joins TRBV24-1 to TRBJ2-5, with D maybe TRBD2 (5 bases). The length of the CDR3 is 13 residues. V gave up 5 bases and J gave up 1 base, with 7 bases separating them. CDR1 is KGHDR, CDR2 SFDVKD, per germline. The CDR3 is CATSGEPQETQYF. DNA for the CDR3: TGTGCCACCAGTGGGGAGCCCCAAGAGACCCAGTACTTC.